This record concerns one TCR beta chain sequence. Assay: immunoSEQ multiplex PCR; the TCRdb copy retains only in-frame clones and omits some. The profile shows tens of thousands of clones, approximately 78% of them singletons. This record belongs to a study of blood T cell repertoires in COVID-19. The overall study: T cells, B-cell-depleted T cells, or PBMCs supplied cDNA or gDNA.

The sequence came from a human donor with acute or convalescent COVID-19. The donor label of this sample is uncertain. The sequencing input was peripheral blood.

The DNA of the CDR3 is TGTGCCAGCAGCCGTGACACAGGGGGCGGCTACACCTTC. Translation: CASSRDTGGGYTF. The chain has TRBV11-3 and TRBJ1-2, with TRBD1 identical over 9 bases. After removal of 5 bases from V and 8 bases from J, the junction contained 6 bases not matched to a gene. CDR1 and CDR2 (germline): SGHNT, YENEEA. The CDR3 has 13 residues. The full variable domain, in which reference TRBV11-3 and TRBJ1-2 provide the parts outside the CDR3, is EAGVVQSPRYKIIEKKQPVAFWCNPISGHNTLYWYLQNLGQGPELLIRYENEEAVDDSQLPKDRFSAERLKGVDSTLKIQPAELGDSAVYLCASSRDTGGGYTFGSGTRLTVV.